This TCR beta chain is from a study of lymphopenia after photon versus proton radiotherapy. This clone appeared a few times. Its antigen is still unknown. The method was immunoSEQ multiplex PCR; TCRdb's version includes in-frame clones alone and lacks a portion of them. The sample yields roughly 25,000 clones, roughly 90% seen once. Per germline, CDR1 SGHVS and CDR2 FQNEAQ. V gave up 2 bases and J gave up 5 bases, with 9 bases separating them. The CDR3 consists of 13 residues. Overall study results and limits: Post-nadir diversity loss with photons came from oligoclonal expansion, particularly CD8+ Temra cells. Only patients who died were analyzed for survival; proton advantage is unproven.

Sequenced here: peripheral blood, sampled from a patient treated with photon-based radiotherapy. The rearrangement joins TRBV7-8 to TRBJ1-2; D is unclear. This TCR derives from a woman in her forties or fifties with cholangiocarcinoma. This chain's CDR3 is CASSLPGLYGYTF. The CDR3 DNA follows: TGTGCCAGCAGCTTACCGGGTTTGTATGGCTACACCTTC.